This note documents a single TCR beta chain sequence. This entry is derived from a study of cytomegalovirus exposure and HLA in healthy donors. Use of 60 Vbeta and 13 Jbeta primers characterized the PCR. The protocol was immunoSEQ multiplex PCR, while the TCRdb copy is restricted to in-frame clones and leaves out a portion. The sample spans approximately 70,000 clones; the ten largest clones claim 1.7%. The length of the CDR3 is 14 residues. V gave up 3 bases and J gave up 8 bases, with 13 bases separating them. Germline CDR1 and CDR2: WSHSY and SAAADI. Sequencing was done on a sample of PBMCs. This TCR derives from a woman in her twenties or thirties in good health and CMV-seronegative. The V gene is TRBV10-2, the J gene TRBJ1-4; a possible D gene is TRBD1 (5 bases). For the CDR3, the DNA is TGCGCCAGCAGTGATCCCCAGGGAGGCGAAAAACTGTTTTTT. Protein sequence: CASSDPQGGEKLFF.